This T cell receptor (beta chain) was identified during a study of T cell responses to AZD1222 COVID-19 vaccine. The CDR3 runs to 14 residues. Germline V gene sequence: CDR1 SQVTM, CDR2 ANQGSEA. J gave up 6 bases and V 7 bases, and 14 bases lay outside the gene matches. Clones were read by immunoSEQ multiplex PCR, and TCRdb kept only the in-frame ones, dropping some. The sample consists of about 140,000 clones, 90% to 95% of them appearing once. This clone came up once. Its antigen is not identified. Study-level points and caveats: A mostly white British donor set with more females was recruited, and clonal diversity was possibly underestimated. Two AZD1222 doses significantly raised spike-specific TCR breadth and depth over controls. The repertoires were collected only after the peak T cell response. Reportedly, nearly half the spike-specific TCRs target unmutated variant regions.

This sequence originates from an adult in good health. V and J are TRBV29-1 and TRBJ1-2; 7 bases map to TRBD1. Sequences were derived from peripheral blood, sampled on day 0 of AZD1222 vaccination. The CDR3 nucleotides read TGCAGCGCCACGGTTACAACAGGGGTCGATGGCTACACCTTC. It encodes CSATVTTGVDGYTF.